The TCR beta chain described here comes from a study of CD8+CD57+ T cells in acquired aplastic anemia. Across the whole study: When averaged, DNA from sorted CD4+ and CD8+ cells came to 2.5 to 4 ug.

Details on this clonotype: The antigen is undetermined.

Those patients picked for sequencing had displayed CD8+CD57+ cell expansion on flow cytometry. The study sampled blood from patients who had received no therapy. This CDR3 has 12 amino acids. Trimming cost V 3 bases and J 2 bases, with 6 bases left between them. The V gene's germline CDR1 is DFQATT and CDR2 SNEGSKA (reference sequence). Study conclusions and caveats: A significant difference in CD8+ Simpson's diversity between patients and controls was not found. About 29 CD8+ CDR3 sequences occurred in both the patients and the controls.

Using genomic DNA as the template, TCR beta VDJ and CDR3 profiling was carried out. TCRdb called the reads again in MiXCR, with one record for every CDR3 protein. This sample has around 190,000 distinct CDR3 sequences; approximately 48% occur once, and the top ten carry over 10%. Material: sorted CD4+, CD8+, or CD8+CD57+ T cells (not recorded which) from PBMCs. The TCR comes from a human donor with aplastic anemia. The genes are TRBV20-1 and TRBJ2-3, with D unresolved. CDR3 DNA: TGCAGTGCTAGCAGTAACACAGATACGCAGTATTTT. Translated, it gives CSASSNTDTQYF.